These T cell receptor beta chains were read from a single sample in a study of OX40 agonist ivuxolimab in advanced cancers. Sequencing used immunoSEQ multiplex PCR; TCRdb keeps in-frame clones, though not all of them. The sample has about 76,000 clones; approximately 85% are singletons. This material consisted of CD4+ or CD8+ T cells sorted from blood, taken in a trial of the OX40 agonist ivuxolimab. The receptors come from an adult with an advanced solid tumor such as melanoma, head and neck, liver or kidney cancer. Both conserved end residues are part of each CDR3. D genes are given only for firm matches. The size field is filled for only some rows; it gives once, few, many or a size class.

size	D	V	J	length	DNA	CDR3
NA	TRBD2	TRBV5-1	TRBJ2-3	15	TGCGCCAGCAGCACTAGCGCCTACGAAACAGATACGCAGTATTTT	CASSTSAYETDTQYF
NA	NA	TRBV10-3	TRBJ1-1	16	TGTGCCATCAGTCCCGGAGGGGGGAATGTAAACACTGAAGCTTTCTTT	CAISPGGGNVNTEAFF
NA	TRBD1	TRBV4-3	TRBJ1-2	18	TGCGCCAGCAGCCCCTCACACTCAGGGGGGCTTACTAACTATGGCTACACCTTC	CASSPSHSGGLTNYGYTF
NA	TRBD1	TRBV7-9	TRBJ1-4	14	TGTGCCAGCAGCCAGACAGGGGCTAATGAAAAACTGTTTTTT	CASSQTGANEKLFF
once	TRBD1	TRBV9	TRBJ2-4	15	TGTGCCAGCAGTCTCGGACAGGGAGCCAAAAACATTCAGTACTTC	CASSLGQGAKNIQYF
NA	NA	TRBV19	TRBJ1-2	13	TGTGCCAGTGTAGGTCGTGCCGGTTATGGCTACACCTTC	CASVGRAGYGYTF
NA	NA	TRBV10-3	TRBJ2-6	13	TGTGCCATAGCAGGGGATGGGGCCAACGTCCTGACTTTC	CAIAGDGANVLTF
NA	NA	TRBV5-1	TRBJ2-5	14	TGCGCCAGCAGCTTGTTCCCAGGCGAGGAGACCCAGTACTTC	CASSLFPGEETQYF
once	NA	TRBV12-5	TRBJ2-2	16	TGTGCTAGTGGTTTGGTAGTCGGGCAGAACACCGGGGAGCTGTTTTTT	CASGLVVGQNTGELFF
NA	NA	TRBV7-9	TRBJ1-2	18	TGTGCCAGCAGCTTAGGTCCCCCCCAGCAAGGACAGAGCTATGGCTACACCTTC	CASSLGPPQQGQSYGYTF
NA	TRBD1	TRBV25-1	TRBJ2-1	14	TGTGCCAGCGCCGGGACAGGGTGGTTGAGTGAGCAGTTCTTC	CASAGTGWLSEQFF
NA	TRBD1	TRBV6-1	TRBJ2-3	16	TGTGCCAGCAGTGAAAGGGACAGGGTTATTCGAGATACGCAGTATTTT	CASSERDRVIRDTQYF
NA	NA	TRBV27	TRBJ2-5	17	TGTGCCAGCAGTCTCCTCCCCAGCGGAGTTGGGCAAGAGACCCAGTACTTC	CASSLLPSGVGQETQYF
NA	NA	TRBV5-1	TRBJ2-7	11	TGCGCCAGCAGCTTGGGACGGGAGCAGTACTTC	CASSLGREQYF
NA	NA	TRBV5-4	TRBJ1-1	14	TGTGCCAGCAGCTTGGCCGGGACGAACACTGAAGCTTTCTTT	CASSLAGTNTEAFF
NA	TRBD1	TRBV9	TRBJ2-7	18	TGTGCCAGCAGCGTAGTCCCAGGGGGGACAGGGAGCTCCTACGAGCAATACTTC	CASSVVPGGTGSSYEQYF
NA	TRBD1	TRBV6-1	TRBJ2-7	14	TGTGCCAGCAGCCGGGACAGAGGGGCCTACGAGCAGTACTTC	CASSRDRGAYEQYF
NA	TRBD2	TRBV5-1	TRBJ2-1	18	TGCGCCAGCAGCTCGGGGAGACAACTAGCGGGGCCCTACAATGAGCAGTTCTTC	CASSSGRQLAGPYNEQFF
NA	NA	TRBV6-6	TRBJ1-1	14	TGTGCCAGCAGTTACAGGGTAGGGGACACTGAAGCTTTCTTT	CASSYRVGDTEAFF
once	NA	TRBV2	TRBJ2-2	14	TGTGCCAGCAGCCTACCTAGAGTCACCGGGGAGCTGTTTTTT	CASSLPRVTGELFF
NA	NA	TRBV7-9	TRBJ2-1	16	TGTGCCAGCAGCTTAAGCCAGGCTAGCTCCTACAATGAGCAGTTCTTC	CASSLSQASSYNEQFF
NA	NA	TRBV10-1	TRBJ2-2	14	TGCGCCAGCGGGGGAGGTCCCGCGACCGGGGAGCTGTTTTTT	CASGGGPATGELFF
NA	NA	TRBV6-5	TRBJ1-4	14	TGTGCCAGCACCCCTGGAGGGAAAGGCGAAAAACTGTTTTTT	CASTPGGKGEKLFF
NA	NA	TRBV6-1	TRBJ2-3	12	TGTGCCAGCAGGGGAAGCACAGATACGCAGTATTTT	CASRGSTDTQYF